Each of the 20 T cell receptor beta chains below was sequenced from the same sample in a study of STAT5B mutations in CD4+ large granular lymphocyte leukemia. Data came from immunoSEQ multiplex PCR; TCRdb stores just in-frame clones and leaves some out. The table lists roughly 30,000 clones, 70% to 90% of them singletons. The sample taken for sequencing was CD4+ T cells from blood buffy coats. These receptors came from a human donor in good health.

The chain couples TRBV27 to TRBJ1-4; 7 bases match TRBD1. The CDR3 covers 13 residues. CDR1 MNHEY and CDR2 SMNVEV come from the germline V gene (reference sequence). With V trimmed by 6 bases and J by 8 bases, 6 bases remained unmatched. The CDR3 loop reads CASSRQGGEKLFF. DNA for the CDR3: TGTGCCAGCAGCCGACAGGGCGGCGAAAAACTGTTTTTT.

This clone appeared a few times. CDR3 DNA sequence: TGCGCCAGCAAGCTCGAGGAGGGAAATCAGCCCCAGCATTTT. Its translation is CASKLEEGNQPQHF. The rearrangement uses TRBV5-1 and TRBJ1-5; D is undetermined. The V gene lost 6 bases and the J gene lost 4 bases, with 14 bases spanning the gap. The length of the CDR3 is 14 residues. Germline V gene data show CDR1 as SGHRS and CDR2 as YFSETQ.

This chain uses TRBV30 with TRBJ1-3; D gene uncertain. Trimming shortened V by 2 bases and J by 3 bases, and 8 bases separated the two germline ends. Germline CDR1 GTSNPN, CDR2 SVGIG (reference sequence). The CDR3 is 13 residues long. DNA for the CDR3: TGTGCCTGGAGTAGAGGAGGTGGAAACACCATATATTTT. It codes for CAWSRGGGNTIYF.

The chain uses TRBV11-2 and TRBJ2-7; D is undetermined. The CDR3 runs to 17 residues. V gave up 1 base and J gave up 4 bases, with 20 bases separating them. CDR1 is SGHAT, CDR2 FQNNGV, per germline. The CDR3 spells CASSLGSRRYNRYEQYF. The CDR3 nucleotides read TGTGCCAGCAGCTTAGGAAGTCGCAGGTACAATAGGTACGAGCAGTACTTC. Drawing the rest from reference TRBV11-2 and TRBJ2-7, the complete variable domain is EAGVAQSPRYKIIEKRQSVAFWCNPISGHATLYWYQQILGQGPKLLIQFQNNGVVDDSQLPKDRFSAERLKGVDSTLKIQPAKLEDSAVYLCASSLGSRRYNRYEQYFGPGTRLTVT.

The chain recombines TRBV4-1 with TRBJ2-7; 10 bases are shared with TRBD1. Trimming cost V 1 base and J 5 bases; bases outside gene matches: 5. Germline V lookup: CDR1 MGHRA, CDR2 YSYEKL. The CDR3 runs 15 residues. The CDR3 sequence: CASSQVGTGAHEQYF. The CDR3 nucleotides are TGCGCCAGCAGCCAAGTAGGGACAGGGGCTCACGAGCAGTACTTC.

This chain connects TRBV29-1 to TRBJ2-5, with 11 bases fitting TRBD1. V shed 4 bases, J shed 4 bases, and the junction held 5 bases outside the gene matches. The V gene's germline CDR1 is SQVTM and CDR2 ANQGSEA. This CDR3 has 14 residues. The CDR3 here is CSVARTGGGETQYF. As DNA, the CDR3 is TGCAGCGTTGCGAGGACAGGGGGCGGAGAGACCCAGTACTTC.

The chain couples TRBV21-1 to TRBJ2-1; TRBD2, the D gene given by the table, was not confirmed from the DNA. TRBV21-1 is an annotated pseudogene. There are 16 residues in the CDR3. The DNA for the CDR3 is TGTGCCAGCAGCAAACAAATTCTGGTTTCTCCTATCCCCCAGTTCTTC. This translates into CASSKQILVSPIPQFF.

The rearrangement links TRBV27 to TRBJ2-6; 12 bases agree with TRBD2. Germline assignment: CDR1 MNHEY and CDR2 SMNVEV (reference sequence). V gave up 6 bases and J gave up 0 bases; unmatched junction bases: 12. The CDR3 has 20 amino acids. This CDR3 reads CASRSLPGLAGYSGANVLTF. The CDR3 DNA reads as TGTGCCAGCAGATCCCTTCCGGGACTAGCGGGTTACTCTGGGGCCAACGTCCTGACTTTC.

This clone was recorded a few times. The rearrangement uses TRBV25-1 and TRBJ1-5; 9 nucleotides line up with TRBD1. The CDR3 totals 12 residues. Germline values: CDR1 MGHDK, CDR2 SYGVNS. V lost 8 bases to trimming and J lost 5 bases; unmatched junction nucleotides: 1. DNA for the CDR3: TGTGCCAGCCGGACAGGGGATCAGCCCCAGCATTTT. Protein: CASRTGDQPQHF.

The chain has TRBV6-5 and TRBJ2-5; 7 bases are a match to TRBD2. The CDR3 consists of 12 residues. V gave up 11 bases and J gave up 5 bases; unmatched junction bases: 8. Per the germline V gene, CDR1 is MNHEY and CDR2 is SVGAGI. The CDR3 sequence: CASGRELETQYF. CDR3 sequence (DNA): TGTGCCTCGGGGCGGGAGCTCGAGACCCAGTACTTC.

This clone was detected a few times. The chain recombines TRBV11-2 with TRBJ2-7; TRBD2 matches 8 bases. The junction had 7 bases not matched to a gene; V was cut back by 5 bases and J by 4 bases. The CDR3 extends over 14 amino acids. Germline lookup yields CDR1 SGHAT and CDR2 FQNNGV. CDR3 in amino acids: CASSGSGLGYEQYF. CDR3 nucleotides: TGTGCCAGCAGCGGATCGGGACTAGGGTACGAGCAGTACTTC.

The chain joins TRBV5-6 to TRBJ2-2, with D possibly called TRBD1 or TRBD2 (5 bases each). Looked up from germline, CDR1 is SGHDT and CDR2 is YYEEEE. Trimming cost V 3 bases and J 0 bases, with 9 bases left between them. The CDR3 has 15 residues. The CDR3 loop is CASSWGSANTGELFF. The CDR3 DNA reads as TGTGCCAGCAGCTGGGGGAGCGCGAACACCGGGGAGCTGTTTTTT.

The chain has TRBV5-4 and TRBJ1-2; D is perhaps TRBD1 (6 bases). The V end lost 2 bases, the J end lost 2 bases, and 13 bases lay between the germline ends. Looked up from germline, CDR1 is SGHNT and CDR2 is YYREEE (reference sequence). The CDR3 loop spans 15 amino acids. The CDR3 is CASSFLLGQNYGYTF. DNA of the CDR3: TGTGCCAGCAGCTTTCTCCTCGGACAGAACTATGGCTACACCTTC.

This rearrangement joins TRBV7-9 to TRBJ1-5; TRBD1 is a possible D gene (5 bases). The CDR3 totals 13 residues. V was trimmed by 3 bases and J by 3 bases, leaving 6 bases between them. Germline values: CDR1 SEHNR, CDR2 FQNEAQ (reference sequence). The CDR3 sequence is CASSLGLNQPQHF. CDR3 DNA: TGTGCCAGCAGCTTGGGGCTCAATCAGCCCCAGCATTTT.

The chain couples TRBV6-5 to TRBJ2-2; D unresolved. Trimming pared 4 bases from V and 5 bases from J, leaving 5 bases between. This CDR3 contains 12 residues. CDR1 MNHEY and CDR2 SVGAGI come from the germline V gene. The CDR3 spells CASSFKTGELFF. The CDR3 region has the DNA TGTGCCAGCAGTTTCAAGACCGGGGAGCTGTTTTTT.

The rearrangement links TRBV18 to TRBJ1-2; 11 nucleotides line up with TRBD1. V lost 6 bases, J lost 8 bases, and 5 bases stayed unmatched. This CDR3 is built from 13 residues. From germline, CDR1 is KGHSH and CDR2 LQKENI. CDR3 residues: CASSGQGARGYTF. The CDR3 nucleotides read TGTGCCAGCTCCGGACAGGGGGCTAGGGGCTACACCTTC.

The genes are TRBV18 and TRBJ2-3, with D hard to call. This CDR3 has 14 residues. Per the germline V gene, CDR1 is KGHSH and CDR2 is LQKENI. Trimming took off 3 bases at V and 7 bases at J, with 14 bases between the two ends. CDR3 protein: CASSPPGRKNTQYF. The CDR3 region has the DNA TGTGCCAGCTCACCCCCCGGAAGGAAAAATACGCAGTATTTT.

The chain links TRBV2 to TRBJ1-1, with 7 positions matching TRBD1. This CDR3 is built from 12 residues. With 10 bases clipped from V and 3 bases from J, the junction kept 5 bases outside the gene matches. Germline CDR1 SNHLY, CDR2 FYNNEI. The CDR3 DNA reads TGTGCCAACAGGGGCGAATACACTGAAGCTTTCTTT. Protein product: CANRGEYTEAFF.

The rearrangement joins TRBV11-2 to TRBJ2-4, with TRBD1 as a possible D gene (6 bases). Germline CDR1 SGHAT, CDR2 FQNNGV. Trimming shortened V by 5 bases and J by 8 bases, and 25 bases separated the two germline ends. The CDR3 sequence is 17 residues long. CDR3 nucleotides: TGTGCCAGCAGCCGCCGACTAAATTCTGACAGGACCCACATTCAGTACTTC. Amino acids: CASSRRLNSDRTHIQYF.

This clone was counted a few times. The chain uses TRBV19 and TRBJ1-5, with 9 bases identical to TRBD1. The CDR3 length is 13 residues. CDR1 is LNHDA and CDR2 is SQIVND in the germline V gene (reference sequence). V lost 5 bases, J lost 4 bases, and 0 bases stayed unmatched. In DNA, the CDR3 is TGTGCCAGTAGTGGGACAGGGAATCAGCCCCAGCATTTT. Protein: CASSGTGNQPQHF.